This TCR beta chain was recorded in a study of T cell responses to AZD1222 COVID-19 vaccine. Study as a whole: Pooled together were second doses at about 4 or about 12 weeks.

Method: immunoSEQ multiplex PCR; TCRdb's copy keeps in-frame clones and lacks some. The sample carries about 130,000 clones, about 93% recorded once. Study results and limitations: Nearly half of spike-specific TCRs reportedly target variant regions that are unmutated in the B.1.351 and B.1.1.7 variants. Mostly white British, mostly female donors; authors suggested clonal diversity may be underestimated. Vaccine-associated CD4 TCRs spanned spike, dominant at 160-218 and 743-854.

Germline CDR1 reads SGHRS; CDR2 reads YFSETQ. The length of the CDR3 is 13 residues. A note on this clone: What it binds is unknown. One end of the junction varies from germline; a read error may be responsible.

The chain combines TRBV5-1 with TRBJ1-1, with TRBD1 as a possible D gene (5 bases). This TCR was sampled from an adult in good health. The material sequenced was peripheral blood, taken on day 0 of AZD1222 vaccination. DNA for the CDR3: TGCGCCAGCAACTTGGGGCGGGACACTGAAGCTTTCTTT. The encoded protein is CASNLGRDTEAFF.